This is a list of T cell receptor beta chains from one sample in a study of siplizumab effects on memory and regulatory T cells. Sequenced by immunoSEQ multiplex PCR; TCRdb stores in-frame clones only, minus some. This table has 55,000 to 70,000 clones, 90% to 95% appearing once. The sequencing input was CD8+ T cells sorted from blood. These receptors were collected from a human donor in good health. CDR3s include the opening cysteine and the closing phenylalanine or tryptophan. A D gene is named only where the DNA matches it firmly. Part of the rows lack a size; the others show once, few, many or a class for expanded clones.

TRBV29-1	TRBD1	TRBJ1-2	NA	CSVGTGVGYGYTF	TGCAGCGTAGGGACAGGGGTAGGCTATGGCTACACCTTC
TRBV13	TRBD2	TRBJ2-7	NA	CASSVLAGSREQYF	TGTGCCAGCAGCGTTTTAGCGGGGTCTAGGGAGCAGTACTTC
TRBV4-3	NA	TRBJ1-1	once	CASSQDRREAFF	TGCGCCAGCAGCCAAGATAGAAGGGAAGCTTTCTTT
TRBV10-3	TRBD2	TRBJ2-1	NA	CAISESLREDNEQFF	TGTGCCATCAGTGAGTCGCTGCGGGAGGACAATGAGCAGTTCTTC
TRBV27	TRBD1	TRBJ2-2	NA	CASSIDREDTGELFF	TGTGCCAGCAGCATAGACAGGGAAGACACCGGGGAGCTGTTTTTT
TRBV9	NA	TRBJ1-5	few	CASSVGDNQPQHF	TGTGCCAGCAGCGTAGGGGACAATCAGCCCCAGCATTTT
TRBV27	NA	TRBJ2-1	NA	CASSLSGRIYNEQFF	TGTGCCAGCAGTTTATCGGGGAGAATATACAATGAGCAGTTCTTC
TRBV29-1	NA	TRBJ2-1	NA	CSVEDNEQFF	TGCAGCGTTGAGGACAATGAGCAGTTCTTC
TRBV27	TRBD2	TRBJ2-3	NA	CASNPEGGEGDTQYF	TGTGCCAGCAACCCAGAAGGCGGGGAGGGGGATACGCAGTATTTT
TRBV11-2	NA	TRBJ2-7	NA	CASSFSGSSYEQYF	TGTGCCAGCAGCTTTAGCGGAAGCTCCTACGAGCAGTACTTC
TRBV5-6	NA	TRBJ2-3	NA	CASSLSREYGTQYF	TGTGCCAGCAGCTTATCCAGGGAGTATGGTACGCAGTATTTT
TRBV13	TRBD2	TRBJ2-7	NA	CASSLGTSGSYEQYF	TGTGCCAGCAGCTTAGGGACTAGCGGGAGTTACGAGCAGTACTTC
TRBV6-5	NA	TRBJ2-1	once	CASSYGGISYNEQFF	TGTGCCAGCAGTTACGGTGGGATCTCCTACAATGAGCAGTTCTTC
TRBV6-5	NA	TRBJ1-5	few	CASGFLQPQHF	TGTGCCAGCGGCTTCCTCCAGCCCCAGCATTTT
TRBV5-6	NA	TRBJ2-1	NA	CASSSFALRSGSSYNEQFF	TGTGCCAGCAGCTCTTTCGCCTTACGTAGCGGAAGCTCCTACAATGAGCAGTTCTTC
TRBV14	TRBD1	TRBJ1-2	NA	CASSQGTGGFYGYTF	TGTGCCAGCAGCCAGGGGACAGGGGGCTTTTATGGCTACACCTTC
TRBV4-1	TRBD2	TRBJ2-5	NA	CASSRSGSQETQYF	TGCGCCAGCAGCCGAAGCGGGAGTCAAGAGACCCAGTACTTC
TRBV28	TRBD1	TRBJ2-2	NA	CAIGTGGTGELFF	TGTGCCATCGGGACAGGGGGCACCGGGGAGCTGTTTTTT
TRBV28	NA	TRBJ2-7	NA	CASSFKGGYYEQYF	TGTGCCAGCAGTTTTAAGGGAGGATACTACGAGCAGTACTTC
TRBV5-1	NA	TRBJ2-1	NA	CATEGEGANEQFF	TGCGCCACGGAGGGGGAGGGGGCCAATGAGCAGTTCTTC
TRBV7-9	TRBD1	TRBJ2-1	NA	CASSLSDRGNNEQFF	TGTGCCAGCAGCTTATCGGACAGGGGAAACAATGAGCAGTTCTTC
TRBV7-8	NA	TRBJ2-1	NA	CASIRGATYNEQFF	TGTGCCAGCATTCGCGGTGCGACCTACAATGAGCAGTTCTTC
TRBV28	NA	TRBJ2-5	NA	CASSATIQETQYF	TGTGCCAGCAGTGCAACGATCCAAGAGACCCAGTACTTC
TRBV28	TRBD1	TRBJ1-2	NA	CASSLPGTAFGYTF	TGTGCCAGCAGTTTACCCGGGACAGCCTTTGGCTACACCTTC
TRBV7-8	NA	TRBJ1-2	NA	CASSPTRFNGGGDYGYTF	TGTGCCAGCAGCCCCACCCGCTTTAACGGGGGTGGCGACTATGGCTACACCTTC
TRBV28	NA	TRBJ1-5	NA	CASSLGNQPQHF	TGTGCCAGCAGTTTGGGTAATCAGCCCCAGCATTTT